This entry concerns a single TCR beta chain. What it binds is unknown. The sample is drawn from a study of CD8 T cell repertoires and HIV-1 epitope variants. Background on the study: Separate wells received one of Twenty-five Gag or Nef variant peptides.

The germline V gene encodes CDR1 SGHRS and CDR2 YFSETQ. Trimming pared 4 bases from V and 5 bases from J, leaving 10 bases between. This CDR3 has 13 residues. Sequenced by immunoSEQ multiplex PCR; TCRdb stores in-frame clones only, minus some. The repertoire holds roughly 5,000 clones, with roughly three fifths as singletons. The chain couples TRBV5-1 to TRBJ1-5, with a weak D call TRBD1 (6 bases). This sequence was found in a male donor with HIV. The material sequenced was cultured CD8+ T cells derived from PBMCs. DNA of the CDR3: TGCGCCAGCAGCCCGGGGGCCGATCAGCCCCAGCATTTT. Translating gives CASSPGADQPQHF.